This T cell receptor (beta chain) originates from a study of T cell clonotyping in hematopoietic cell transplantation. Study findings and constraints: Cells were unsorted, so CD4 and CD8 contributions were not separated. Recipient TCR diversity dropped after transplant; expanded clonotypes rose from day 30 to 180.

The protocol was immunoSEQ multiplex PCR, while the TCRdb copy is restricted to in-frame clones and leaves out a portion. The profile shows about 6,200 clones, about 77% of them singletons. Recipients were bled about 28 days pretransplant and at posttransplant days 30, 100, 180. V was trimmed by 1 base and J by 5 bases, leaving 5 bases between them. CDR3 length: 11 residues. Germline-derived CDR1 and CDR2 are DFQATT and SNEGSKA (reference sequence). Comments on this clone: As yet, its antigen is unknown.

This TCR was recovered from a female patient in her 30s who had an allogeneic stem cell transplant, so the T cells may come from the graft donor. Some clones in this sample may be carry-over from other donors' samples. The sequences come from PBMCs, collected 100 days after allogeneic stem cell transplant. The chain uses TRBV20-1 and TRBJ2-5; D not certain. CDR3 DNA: TGCAGTGCTAGAGGGGTGGAGACCCAGTACTTC. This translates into CSARGVETQYF.